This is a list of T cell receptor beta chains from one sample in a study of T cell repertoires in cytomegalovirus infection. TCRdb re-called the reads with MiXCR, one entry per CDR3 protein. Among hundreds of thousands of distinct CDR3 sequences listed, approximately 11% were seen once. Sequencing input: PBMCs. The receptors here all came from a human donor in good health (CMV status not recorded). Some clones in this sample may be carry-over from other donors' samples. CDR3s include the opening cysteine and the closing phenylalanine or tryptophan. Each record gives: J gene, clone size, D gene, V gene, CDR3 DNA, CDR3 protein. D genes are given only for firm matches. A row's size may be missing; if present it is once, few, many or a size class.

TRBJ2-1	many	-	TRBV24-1	TGTGCCACCAGTAATCCCGGCAGGGACAATGAGCAGTTCTTC	CATSNPGRDNEQFF
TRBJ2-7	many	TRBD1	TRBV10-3	TGTGCCATCAGTGACGGGACAGCCACCTACGAGCAGTACTTC	CAISDGTATYEQYF
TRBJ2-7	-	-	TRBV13	TGTGCCAGCAGCCCGAGTAGCAGGGGCGGCTACGAGCAGTACTTC	CASSPSSRGGYEQYF
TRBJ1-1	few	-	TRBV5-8	TGTGCCAGCAGCTTGGGCGGGACGCCTGAAGCTTTCTTT	CASSLGGTPEAFF
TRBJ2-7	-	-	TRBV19	TGTGCCAGTAGTATAGATCCATCCCTGCGGACCTACGAGCAGTACTTC	CASSIDPSLRTYEQYF
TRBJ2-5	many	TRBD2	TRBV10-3	TGTGCCATCAGCGCCGGACTAGCGGGGGCTCTCCAAGAGACCCAGTACTTC	CAISAGLAGALQETQYF
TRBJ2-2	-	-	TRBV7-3	TGTGCCAGCAGCTCGGGTCCGATCACCGGGGAGCTGTTTTTT	CASSSGPITGELFF
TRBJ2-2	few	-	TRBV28	TGTGCCAGCAGCCCGCGCCGTGGCGGGGAGCTGTTTTTT	CASSPRRGGELFF
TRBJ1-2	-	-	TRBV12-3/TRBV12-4	TGTGCCAGCAGCGTTACGCGCCTCGCGAGGTCAGATGGCTACACCTTC	CASSVTRLARSDGYTF
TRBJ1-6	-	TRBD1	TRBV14	TGTGCCAGCAGCGCGGACAGGGGACAAAGACACAATTCACCCCTCCACTTT	CASSADRGQRHNSPLHF
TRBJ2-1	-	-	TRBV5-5	TGTGCCAGCAGCTCACAGGTTGGACATGAGCAGTTCTTC	CASSSQVGHEQFF
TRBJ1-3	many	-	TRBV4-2	TGTGCCAGCAGCCAACCTACGGACGTCTCTGGAAACACCATATATTTT	CASSQPTDVSGNTIYF
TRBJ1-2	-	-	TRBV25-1	TGTGCCAGCAGTCCCCAATCCGACAGAAGATATGGCTACACCTTC	CASSPQSDRRYGYTF